The source of this TCR beta chain is a study of cytomegalovirus exposure and HLA in healthy donors. Whole-study findings and limits: The availability of immune exposure information extended only to CMV serostatus.

As concerns this clone: Its cognate antigen is unknown.

Germline CDR1 is SGHRS and CDR2 is YFSETQ. CDR3 size: 15 residues. V dropped 1 base and J dropped 3 bases, with 11 bases sitting between them. This donor's record omits CMV serostatus. The PCR had 60 Vbeta and 13 Jbeta primers. Measured with immunoSEQ multiplex PCR; TCRdb has only the in-frame clones, and not every one. Of fewer than 200,000 clones detected, around 86% appear once; the ten largest clones hold approximately 1.8%. The chain has TRBV5-1 and TRBJ2-1; weak D call: TRBD2 (7 bases). Sequenced material: PBMCs. The receptor was isolated from a human donor in good health. In DNA, the CDR3 is TGCGCCAGCAGCTTGTCGGGGGGCTACTACAATGAGCAGTTCTTC. Translated, it gives CASSLSGGYYNEQFF.